This entry features one TCR beta chain sequence. The antigen is unknown. Clones were sequenced by immunoSEQ multiplex PCR, and TCRdb holds only the in-frame ones, with some missing. The sample lists about 24,000 clones, approximately 97% occurring once. This CDR3 contains 14 residues. The germline gives CDR1 MNHEY, CDR2 SVGAGI. V was pared by 8 bases and J by 5 bases, with 8 bases of the junction left unmatched. CD4+CD127+ cells were sorted as the conventional CD4 T cells. This entry is derived from a study of B cell selection in AIRE deficiency. Notes on the study in general: Healthy Tconv contained about 35% of shared healthy Treg sequences; only TCRbeta sequenced. About a third of healthy-shared Treg sequences were found among patient Tconv cells.

This sequence originates from a human donor with AIRE deficiency. The chain combines TRBV6-5 with TRBJ2-2, with 7 bases aligning to TRBD1. Sample: conventional CD4+ T cells sorted from PBMCs. The CDR3 nucleotides are TGTGCCAGCTGGGGGACAGTCAGAACCGGGGAGCTGTTTTTT. Translated: CASWGTVRTGELFF.